The following is a TCR beta chain sequence with its context. The target of this receptor is not known. Base qualities are not at hand, and no much larger clone is one base apart. This sample was included in a study of T cell responses to AZD1222 COVID-19 vaccine (dated by TCRdb to the early 2020s). Context from the whole study: AZD1222 recipients with second doses at about 4 weeks or about 12 weeks were pooled, because spike-specific TCR depth and breadth did not differ between schedules. A total of 230 or so trial participants underwent TCR sequencing, of whom about 210 received two doses of AZD1222 and about 25 received two doses of the MenACWY control vaccine. Enrollment into the trials was organized by age into subgroups of 18-55, 56-69 and 70-plus years, and those subgroups contained roughly 140, 27 and 60 TCR-sequenced participants, respectively. The investigation overall reported the following: A significant rise in spike-specific TCR breadth and depth was observed after two AZD1222 doses relative to day 0 and relative to MenACWY recipients. Conclusions about previously exposed vaccinees were limited because only six AZD1222 recipients were SARS-CoV-2 seropositive at baseline. Epitopes outside the regions mutated in the B.1.351 and B.1.1.7 variants were reportedly recognized by nearly half of the unique spike-specific TCRs. Participants were mostly white British and included more females than males, and it was suggested by the authors that clonal diversity may have been underestimated. The whole spike protein was spanned by vaccine-associated CD4 TCRs, and dominant responses were seen in regions 160-218 and 743-854. Because no samples from the day 14 peak response were available, repertoires could be characterized only after the peak T cell response. The 56-69-year group was small, and its depth increase did not reach significance, likely because of low power.

Explained via the paper, the time point label denotes: baseline before first vaccination. The vaccinee samples were drawn from two UK trials, COV001 and COV002, one of which was a single-blind randomized controlled phase 2/3 trial testing AZD1222 (ChAdOx1 nCoV-19) in healthy adults. For TCRbeta chain sequencing, PBMC samples were collected from trial participants at day 0 and at day 28 after the second dose. The CDR3 regions of human TCRbeta chains were analyzed by immunosequencing. From the authors' description of their analysis: Repertoire TCRs were matched against a reference library of SARS-CoV-2-specific TCRs generated with the MIRA antigen-specificity platform. Breadth was defined as the fraction of unique TCRs that were SARS-CoV-2-associated. Depth was defined as the fraction of total T cells that were SARS-CoV-2-associated. Using the MIRA data, every spike-specific TCR was mapped to the spike region that the TCR reacted to and assigned to either a CD4 or a CD8 class. Log10-transformed breadth and depth values were compared by one-way ANOVA with Sidak's multiple comparisons tests. TCRdb provides this immuneACCESS table in a form limited to in-frame rearrangements. Some clones are lacking; in checked studies, under half of them reflect an unresolved V gene, and why the rest are absent is not known. The V and J calls and the clone size are those of that table, but D and trimming were determined from the DNA. The sample contains tens of thousands of clones, approximately 88% of them found a single time. Clones ranked in the top ten supply 14% to 15% of the sample.

The source of this sequence is an adult in good health. The sequencing here drew on peripheral blood, taken on day 0 of AZD1222 vaccination.

The CDR3 region has the sequence CASSPRPLNTGELFF. The base sequence is TGTGCCAGCAGCCCTCGTCCCTTGAACACCGGGGAGCTGTTTTTT. The V gene is TRBV9 and the J gene is TRBJ2-2; a confident D gene designation cannot be given. The CDR3 runs 15 residues from the cysteine to the phenylalanine. Solely the CDR3 DNA is kept, with 45 bases framed from the first base. The V end loses 4 bases and the J end loses 1 base, and a stretch of 11 bases separates them. From the germline V gene, CDR1 is SGDLS and CDR2 is YYNGEE. The CDR3, completed at both ends by the reference TRBV9 and TRBJ2-2 genes, gives the full variable domain DSGVTQTPKHLITATGQRVTLRCSPRSGDLSVYWYQQSLDQGLQFLIQYYNGEERAKGNILERFSAQQFPDLHSELNLSSLELGDSALYFCASSPRPLNTGELFFGEGSRLTVL.